The clone carrying this T cell receptor beta chain appeared once. This specimen comes from a study of control samples from healthy donors and cancer patients. Sequencing was performed with immunoSEQ multiplex PCR; in TCRdb, only in-frame clones are kept and a portion is missing. The sample consists of 96,000 or so clones, approximately 95% of them appearing once. Trimming cost V 7 bases and J 0 bases, with 25 bases left between them. The CDR3 sequence is 19 residues long. Germline V gene sequence: CDR1 LGHNT, CDR2 FRNRAP. The TCR sequence derives from a man between 18 and 29 years old in good health. Material: blood. The chain carries TRBV12-5 and TRBJ2-4; tentatively, D is TRBD2 (6 bases). CDR3 residues: CASARTDGTGVIAKNIQYF. The CDR3 coding sequence is TGTGCTAGTGCCCGAACGGACGGGACGGGGGTTATAGCCAAAAACATTCAGTACTTC.